The source of this T cell receptor beta chain is a study of blood T cell repertoires in COVID-19. Study-wide background: Acute-phase and convalescent COVID-19 samples originated in the United States, Italy and Spain. PBMCs, B-cell-depleted T cells, or T cells provided the cDNA or gDNA that made up the material.

Per the original methods: Estimated nucleated cell counts came from reference gene primer amplification. Produced via immunoSEQ multiplex PCR; TCRdb's table is partial and in-frame only. The V and J calls and clone size come from that table; D and trimming were worked out from the DNA. Among 380,000 or so clones listed, over 65% were seen once. The source is a human donor with acute or convalescent COVID-19. The donor label of this sample is uncertain. Specimen: peripheral blood.

The DNA of the CDR3 is TGTGCCAGTCAGACAGGAAACACTGAAGCTTTCTTT. Translation: CASQTGNTEAFF. The chain links TRBV3-1 (or the pseudogene TRBV3-2) to TRBJ1-1, with TRBD1 as a possible D gene (6 bases). This CDR3 region has 12 residues. From germline, CDR1 is LGHDT and CDR2 YNNKEL (reference sequence). Between the trimmed V and J ends, which lost 9 bases and 2 bases, there was a span of 10 bases.